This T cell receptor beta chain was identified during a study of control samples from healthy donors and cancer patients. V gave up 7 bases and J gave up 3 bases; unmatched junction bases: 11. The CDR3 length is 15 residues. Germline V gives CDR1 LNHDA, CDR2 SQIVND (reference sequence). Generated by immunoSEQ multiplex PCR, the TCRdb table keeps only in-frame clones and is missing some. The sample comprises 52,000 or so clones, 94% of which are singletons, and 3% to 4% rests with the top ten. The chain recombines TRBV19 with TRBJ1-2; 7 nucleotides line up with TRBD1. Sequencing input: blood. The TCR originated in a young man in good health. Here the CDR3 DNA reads TGTGCCAGTACCCCCCGGGACAGAGCCCACTATGGCTACACCTTC. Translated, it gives CASTPRDRAHYGYTF.